The clone carrying this TCR beta chain was observed a few times. Each CDR3 protein is one row after TCRdb ran MiXCR on the 5' RACE reads. Of 150,000 to 200,000 distinct CDR3 sequences listed, about 17% are singletons. This entry comes from a study of CD8 T cells in ankylosing spondylitis. The V segment lost 3 bases and the J segment 4 bases; nucleotides outside the gene matches: 9. Germline-derived CDR1 and CDR2 are SGHRS and YFSETQ. The CDR3 covers 16 residues. The sample was blood, either unsorted or a sorted T cell fraction (not recorded which). The chain links TRBV5-1 to TRBJ2-3; TRBD2 agrees at 9 bases. The sequence derives from a male donor with ankylosing spondylitis or in good health (not recorded which). CDR3 nucleotide sequence: TGCGCCAGCAGCTCAAATAGCGGGAGACGGGCAGATACGCAGTATTTT. Protein: CASSSNSGRRADTQYF.